These T cell receptor beta chains were read from a single sample in a study of response to subunit inactivated influenza vaccine. In TCRdb, the RT-PCR reads were re-called with MiXCR into one record per CDR3 protein. The sample holds approximately 290,000 distinct CDR3 sequences, over 20% seen once. The specimen comprised PBMCs from blood, sampled roughly 20 months after vaccination. These TCRs come from a man aged 45-69 years who received an inactivated influenza vaccine. The CDR3 runs from the conserved cysteine through the conserved F or W. A D gene is named only where the DNA matches it firmly. Clone size is given for some rows only: seen once, a few or many times, or a class if the clone is expanded.

.	few	TRBV7-9	TRBJ1-6	TGTGCCAGCAGCTTAGCAACGGCCTATAATTCACCCCTCCACTTT	CASSLATAYNSPLHF
.	.	TRBV4-3	TRBJ1-1	TGCGCCAGCAGCCACCGGGTTAGGCTCATGAACACTGAAGCTTTCTTT	CASSHRVRLMNTEAFF
.	.	TRBV7-6	TRBJ2-2	TGTGCCAGCAGCTTGGAAACAGCCGCGAACACCGGGGAGCTGTTTTTT	CASSLETAANTGELFF
TRBD1	few	TRBV29-1	TRBJ1-1	TGCAGCGGCCGACAGGGGAACACTGAAGCTTTCTTT	CSGRQGNTEAFF
.	.	TRBV7-6	TRBJ2-2	TGTGCCAGCAGCTTATCAGGGAAGATCGGGGAGCTGTTTTTT	CASSLSGKIGELFF
.	.	TRBV7-2	TRBJ2-1	TGTGCCAGCAGCTTAGGCTACTACAATGAGCAGTTCTTC	CASSLGYYNEQFF
.	.	TRBV19	TRBJ2-2	TGTGCCAGTAGTTGGGGGGCAGTCCTGAACACCGGGGAGCTGTTTTTT	CASSWGAVLNTGELFF
TRBD1	.	TRBV5-1	TRBJ2-1	TGCGCCAGCAGCTTGACACAGGGGGCATACAATGAGCAGTTCTTC	CASSLTQGAYNEQFF
.	.	TRBV18	TRBJ2-7	TGTGCCAGCTCACCCGGACAGCCCTCCTACGAGCAGTACTTC	CASSPGQPSYEQYF
TRBD2	few	TRBV20-1	TRBJ2-2	TGCAGTGCTTCCGCAGATTGGACTAGCGGGACGAACACCGGGGAGCTGTTTTTT	CSASADWTSGTNTGELFF
.	few	TRBV27	TRBJ1-2	TGTGCCAGCAGTTCCGGGACACTCGGGGGCTACACCTTC	CASSSGTLGGYTF
TRBD1	.	TRBV9	TRBJ1-6	TGTGCCAGCAGCGTAGGGACAGGGGCCAATTCACCCCTCCACTTT	CASSVGTGANSPLHF
TRBD1	.	TRBV24-1	TRBJ2-1	TGTGCCACCAGTGGCCCCTTGCGGGACAGGGTGTCCAATGAGCAGTTCTTC	CATSGPLRDRVSNEQFF
.	few	TRBV3-1	TRBJ1-2	TGTGCCAGCAGCCAAGATAATGGTTGGCTCTATGGCTACACCTTC	CASSQDNGWLYGYTF
.	.	TRBV20-1	TRBJ2-5	TGCAGTGCTAGATCCGGGGCGGGGTTTGAGACCCAGTACTTC	CSARSGAGFETQYF
.	many	TRBV12-3/TRBV12-4	TRBJ1-5	TGTGCCAGCGGGCCAACGCGCAATCAGCCCCAGCATTTT	CASGPTRNQPQHF
.	.	TRBV19	TRBJ2-2	TGTGCCAGTAGTACCGGGGCCCTAGCGAGCACCGGGGAGCTGTTTTTT	CASSTGALASTGELFF
TRBD1	many	TRBV12-3/TRBV12-4	TRBJ1-4	TGTGCCAGCAGTTTAGCGACAGGGAAAAAACTGTTTTTT	CASSLATGKKLFF
.	many	TRBV6-5	TRBJ1-2	TGTGCCAGCAGTTACTTAGGGCAGGGGACCTTGGGCTATGGCTACACCTTC	CASSYLGQGTLGYGYTF
.	.	TRBV18	TRBJ2-3	TGTGCCAGCTCACCACCGGTCACAGATACGCAGTATTTT	CASSPPVTDTQYF
.	.	TRBV4-3	TRBJ2-3	TGCGCCAGCAGCCAAGGGGGGGCTTCATTTAGCACAGATACGCAGTATTTT	CASSQGGASFSTDTQYF
.	few	TRBV20-1	TRBJ1-1	TGCAGTGCTAGAATACAGGGCCTAAACACTGAAGCTTTCTTT	CSARIQGLNTEAFF
.	many	TRBV28	TRBJ1-6	TGTGCCAGCAGTTTCCTCCCGTCGAGCAGGGAAATTAGAAGCTCCTATAATTCACCCCTCCACTTT	CASSFLPSSREIRSSYNSPLHF
.	many	TRBV12-3/TRBV12-4	TRBJ1-1	TGTGCCAGCAGTTTAACTACCAGGCCTGAAGCTTTCTTT	CASSLTTRPEAFF
TRBD2	few	TRBV10-3	TRBJ2-1	TGTGCCATCAGTGATAGCGGGTCTCCCTACAATGAGCAGTTCTTC	CAISDSGSPYNEQFF
.	few	TRBV3-1	TRBJ1-2	TGTGCCAGCAGTTCCAAGGGCCATGGGTCTGGCTACACCTTC	CASSSKGHGSGYTF
.	.	TRBV12-3/TRBV12-4	TRBJ2-7	TGTGCCAGCAGTTTCGAACGGGGAATCTACGAGCAGTACTTC	CASSFERGIYEQYF
.	many	TRBV7-6	TRBJ1-2	TGTGCCAGCAGCTTATCGCCCTTGGACAAGGTGAAAGGAAGCCATGGCTACACCTTC	CASSLSPLDKVKGSHGYTF
.	many	TRBV6-1	TRBJ1-5	TGTGCCAGCAGTGAGGGTGCTGTCACGAGCTGGGAGGGAATATATAGCAATCAGCCCCAGCATTTT	CASSEGAVTSWEGIYSNQPQHF
TRBD1	few	TRBV12-3/TRBV12-4	TRBJ1-5	TGTGCCAGCAGTTTAAGGGACAGGGGAGTTACGCCCCAGCATTTT	CASSLRDRGVTPQHF
TRBD1	few	TRBV6-2/TRBV6-3	TRBJ1-5	TGTGCCACCCGCCGGGACAGGGGGCTTCAGCCCCAGCATTTT	CATRRDRGLQPQHF
.	few	TRBV5-1	TRBJ2-7	TGCGCCAGCAGCTTGGATAATGCCCACGAGCAGTACTTC	CASSLDNAHEQYF
.	few	TRBV12-3/TRBV12-4	TRBJ2-7	TGTGCCAGCAGCGCTCCTGGGGAGAGCTCCTACGAGCAGTACTTC	CASSAPGESSYEQYF
.	.	TRBV28	TRBJ1-1	TGTGCCAGCAGGGGGCCGTTTGCCACTGAAGCTTTCTTT	CASRGPFATEAFF
.	.	TRBV5-1	TRBJ1-3	TGCGCCAGCACGGTGGGGGCTTCTGGAAACACCATATATTTT	CASTVGASGNTIYF
TRBD1	few	TRBV7-9	TRBJ1-1	TGTGCCAGCAGCAGGACAGGCGAAGCTTTCTTT	CASSRTGEAFF
.	.	TRBV10-3	TRBJ2-3	TGTGCCATCAAGTGGTCCGCGAGCACAGATACGCAGTATTTT	CAIKWSASTDTQYF
.	many	TRBV20-1	TRBJ1-1	TGCAGTGCTAGAGATCGCCTAGAGGCTTTCTTT	CSARDRLEAFF
.	many	TRBV15	TRBJ1-4	TGTGCCACCAGCACTCCGACAGGATCTAATGAAAAACTGTTTTTT	CATSTPTGSNEKLFF
.	.	TRBV30	TRBJ2-7	TGTGCCTGGAGTCCACAGGGAAACGAGCAGTACTTC	CAWSPQGNEQYF
.	.	TRBV12-3/TRBV12-4	TRBJ1-5	TGTGCCAGCAGTTTAGGGCGGAGGTATCAGCCCCAGCATTTT	CASSLGRRYQPQHF